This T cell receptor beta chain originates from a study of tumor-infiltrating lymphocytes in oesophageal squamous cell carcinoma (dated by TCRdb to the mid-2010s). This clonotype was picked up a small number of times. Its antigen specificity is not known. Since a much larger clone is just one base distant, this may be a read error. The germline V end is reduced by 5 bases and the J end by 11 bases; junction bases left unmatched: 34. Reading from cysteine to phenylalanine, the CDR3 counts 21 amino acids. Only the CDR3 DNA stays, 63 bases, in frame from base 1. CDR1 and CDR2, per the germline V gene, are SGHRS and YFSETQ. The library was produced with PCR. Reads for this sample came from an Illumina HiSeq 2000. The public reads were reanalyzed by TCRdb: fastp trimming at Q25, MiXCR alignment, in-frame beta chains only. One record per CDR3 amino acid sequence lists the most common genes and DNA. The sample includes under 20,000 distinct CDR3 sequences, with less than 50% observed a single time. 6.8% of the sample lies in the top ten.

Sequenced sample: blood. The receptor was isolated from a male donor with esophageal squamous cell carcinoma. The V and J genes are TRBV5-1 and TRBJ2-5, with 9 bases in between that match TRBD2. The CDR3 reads CASSLRPISGSLIPSYNEQYF. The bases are TGCGCCAGCAGTTTACGACCGATTAGCGGGAGCCTGATTCCCTCTTACAATGAGCAGTACTTC.